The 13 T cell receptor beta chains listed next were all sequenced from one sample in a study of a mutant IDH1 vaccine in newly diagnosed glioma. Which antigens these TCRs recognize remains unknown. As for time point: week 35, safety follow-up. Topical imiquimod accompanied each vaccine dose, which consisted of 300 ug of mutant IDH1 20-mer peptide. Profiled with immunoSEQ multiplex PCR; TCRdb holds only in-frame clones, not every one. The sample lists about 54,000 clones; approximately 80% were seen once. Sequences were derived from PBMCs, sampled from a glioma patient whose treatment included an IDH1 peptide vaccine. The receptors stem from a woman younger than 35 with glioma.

The DNA for the CDR3 is TGCAGCGAGACTAGCGGGAGTATAGATACGCAGTATTTT. This translates into CSETSGSIDTQYF. The gene calls are TRBV29-1 and TRBJ2-3; TRBD2 agrees at 12 bases. Germline CDR1 reads SQVTM; CDR2 reads ANQGSEA. The CDR3 consists of 13 residues. The J segment lost 5 bases and the V segment lost 7 bases, leaving 4 bases of the junction unmatched.

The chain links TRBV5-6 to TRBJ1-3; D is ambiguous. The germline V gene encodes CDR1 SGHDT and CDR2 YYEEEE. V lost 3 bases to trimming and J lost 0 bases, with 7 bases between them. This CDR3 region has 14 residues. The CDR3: CASSSLSSGNTIYF. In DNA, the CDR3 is TGTGCCAGCAGCTCCCTAAGCTCTGGAAACACCATATATTTT. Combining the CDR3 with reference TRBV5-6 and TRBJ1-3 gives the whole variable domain DAGVTQSPTHLIKTRGQQVTLRCSPKSGHDTVSWYQQALGQGPQFIFQYYEEEERQRGNFPDRFSGHQFPNYSSELNVNALLLGDSALYLCASSSLSSGNTIYFGEGSWLTVV.

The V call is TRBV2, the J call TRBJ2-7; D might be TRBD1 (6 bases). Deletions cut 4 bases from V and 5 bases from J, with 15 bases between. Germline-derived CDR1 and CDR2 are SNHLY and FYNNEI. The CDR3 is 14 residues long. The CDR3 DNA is TGTGCCAGCAGTGCCGCTTCTACAGGGAACGAGCAGTACTTC. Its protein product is CASSAASTGNEQYF.

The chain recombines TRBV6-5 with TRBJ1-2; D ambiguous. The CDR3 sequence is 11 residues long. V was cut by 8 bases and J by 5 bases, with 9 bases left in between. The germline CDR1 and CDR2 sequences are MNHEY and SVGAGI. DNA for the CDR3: TGTGCCAGCCAAGGAGGATATGGCTACACCTTC. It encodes CASQGGYGYTF.

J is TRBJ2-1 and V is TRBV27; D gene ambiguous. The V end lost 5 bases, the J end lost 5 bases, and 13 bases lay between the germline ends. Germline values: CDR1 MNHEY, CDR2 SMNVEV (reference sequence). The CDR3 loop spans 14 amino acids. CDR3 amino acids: CASSRARSDNEQFF. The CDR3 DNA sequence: TGTGCCAGCAGTCGAGCTCGGAGCGACAATGAGCAGTTCTTC.

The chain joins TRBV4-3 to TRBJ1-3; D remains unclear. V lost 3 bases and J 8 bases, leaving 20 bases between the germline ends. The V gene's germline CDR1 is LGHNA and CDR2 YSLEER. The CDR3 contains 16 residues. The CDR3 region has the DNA TGCGCCAGCAGCCAGAGGTTACAGAACAGCGGGGACACCATATATTTT. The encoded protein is CASSQRLQNSGDTIYF.

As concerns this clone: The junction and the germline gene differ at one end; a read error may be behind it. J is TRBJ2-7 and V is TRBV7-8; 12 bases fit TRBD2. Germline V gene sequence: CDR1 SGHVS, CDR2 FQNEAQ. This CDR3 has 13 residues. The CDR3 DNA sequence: TGTGCCAGCAGCCTAGCGGGGGGGAACGAGCAGTACTTC. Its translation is CASSLAGGNEQYF.

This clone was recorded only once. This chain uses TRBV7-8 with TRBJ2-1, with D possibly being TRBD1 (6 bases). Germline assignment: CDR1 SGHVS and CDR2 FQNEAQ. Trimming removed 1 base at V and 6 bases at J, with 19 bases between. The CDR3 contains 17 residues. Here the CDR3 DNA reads TGTGCCAGCAGCTTAGGACAAGGTGCAGGGGCAGCCAATGAGCAGTTCTTC. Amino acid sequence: CASSLGQGAGAANEQFF.

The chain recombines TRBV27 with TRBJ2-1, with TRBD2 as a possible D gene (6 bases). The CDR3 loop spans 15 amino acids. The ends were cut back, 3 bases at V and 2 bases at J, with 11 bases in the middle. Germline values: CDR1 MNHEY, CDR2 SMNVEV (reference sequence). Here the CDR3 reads CASSLPGGAYNEQFF. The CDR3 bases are TGTGCCAGCAGTTTGCCCGGAGGGGCCTACAATGAGCAGTTCTTC.

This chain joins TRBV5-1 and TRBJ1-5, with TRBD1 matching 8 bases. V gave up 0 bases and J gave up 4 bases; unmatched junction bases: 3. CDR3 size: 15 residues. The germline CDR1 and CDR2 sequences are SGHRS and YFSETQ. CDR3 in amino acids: CASSLGQGANQPQHF. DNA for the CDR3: TGCGCCAGCAGCTTGGGCCAGGGGGCGAATCAGCCCCAGCATTTT.

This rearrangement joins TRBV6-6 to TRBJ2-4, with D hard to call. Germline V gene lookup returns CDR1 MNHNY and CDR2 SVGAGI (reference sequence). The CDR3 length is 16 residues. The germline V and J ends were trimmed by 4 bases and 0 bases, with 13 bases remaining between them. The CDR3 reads CASSFPSLSAKNIQYF. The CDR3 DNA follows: TGTGCCAGCAGTTTTCCGAGTTTGTCAGCCAAAAACATTCAGTACTTC.

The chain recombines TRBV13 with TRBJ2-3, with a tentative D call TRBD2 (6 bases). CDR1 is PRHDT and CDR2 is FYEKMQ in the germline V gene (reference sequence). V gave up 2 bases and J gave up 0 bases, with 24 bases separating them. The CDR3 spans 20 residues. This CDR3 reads CASSLSAPLAGSHSTDTQYF. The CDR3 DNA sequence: TGTGCCAGCAGCTTATCGGCCCCATTAGCCGGGAGCCATAGCACAGATACGCAGTATTTT.

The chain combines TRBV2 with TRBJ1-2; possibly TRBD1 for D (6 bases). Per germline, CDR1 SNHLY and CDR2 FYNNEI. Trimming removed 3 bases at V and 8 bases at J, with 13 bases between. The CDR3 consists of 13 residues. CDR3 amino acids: CASSEERGRGYTF. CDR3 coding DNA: TGTGCCAGCAGTGAGGAGCGGGGGCGAGGCTACACCTTC.